This T cell receptor (beta chain) was sequenced during a study of shared clonotypes between healthy human individuals. As regards this clone: What it recognizes is unknown.

Repertoires were generated with immunoSEQ multiplex PCR, while TCRdb's copy carries only in-frame clones and drops some. The sample has nearly 2 million clones, around 96% seen once. Findings and caveats of the study: Few donors restricted represented genetic and exposure-history diversity. Across several donors, naive CD4 shared around 5%, naive CD8 3% to 3.5%, memory CD4 more than 2%, memory CD8 0.35% to 0.5%. Though the depth was large, rarefaction showed that sorted-subset sequencing was incomplete.

J was trimmed by 5 bases and V by 3 bases; bases with no gene match: 6. The CDR3 is 15 residues long. Germline CDR1 SGHRS, CDR2 YFSETQ. Terminally differentiated effector memory CD45RA+ cells were excluded by CCR7 positive selection of CD45RO-negative cells. Source material: naive CD8+ T cells sorted from blood. The clonotype comes from a man between 18 and 29 years old in good health. The chain combines TRBV5-1 with TRBJ2-5; 11 bases match TRBD1. The CDR3 nucleotides are TGCGCCAGCAGCTGGGGACAGGGGGAGGCGGAGACCCAGTACTTC. This encodes CASSWGQGEAETQYF. Supplemented by reference TRBV5-1 and TRBJ2-5, the full variable domain reads KAGVTQTPRYLIKTRGQQVTLSCSPISGHRSVSWYQQTPGQGLQFLFEYFSETQRNKGNFPGRFSGRQFSNSRSEMNVSTLELGDSALYLCASSWGQGEAETQYFGPGTRLLVL.